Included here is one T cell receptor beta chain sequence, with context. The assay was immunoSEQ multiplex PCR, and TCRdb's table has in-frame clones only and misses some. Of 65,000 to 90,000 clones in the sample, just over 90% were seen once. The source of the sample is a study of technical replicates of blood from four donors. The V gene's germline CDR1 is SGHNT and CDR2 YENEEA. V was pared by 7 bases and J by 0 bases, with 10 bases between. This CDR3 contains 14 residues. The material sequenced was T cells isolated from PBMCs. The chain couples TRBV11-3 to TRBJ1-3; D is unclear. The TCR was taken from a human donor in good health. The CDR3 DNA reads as TGTGCCAGCACCGATTTCAGCTCTGGAAACACCATATATTTT. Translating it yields CASTDFSSGNTIYF.